This TCR beta chain was profiled in a study of blood T cell repertoires in COVID-19. Across the study: There were acute and convalescent COVID-19 samples, and they came from the United States, Italy and Spain. From T cells, B-cell-depleted T cells, or PBMCs came the material, which was cDNA or gDNA.

This clone was counted a few times. Trimming pared 5 bases from V and 3 bases from J, leaving 8 bases between. The CDR3 is 12 residues long. How the authors handled the data: By means of reference gene primer amplification, nucleated cell counts were estimated. Produced via immunoSEQ multiplex PCR; TCRdb's table is partial and in-frame only. V and J calls plus clone size are reproduced from that table; the DNA served to infer D and trimming. The sample lists roughly 16,000 clones, roughly 86% occurring once. Source material: peripheral blood. This clonotype was obtained from a human donor in a cohort sampled during active COVID-19. J is TRBJ2-7 and V is TRBV12-3 or TRBV12-4; possible D gene TRBD2, 5 bases. The CDR3 nucleotides are TGTGCCAGCAGTCAAGCGGTCTACGAGCAGTACTTC. This gives the protein CASSQAVYEQYF.